The clone carrying this TCR beta chain was detected ten times or more. Its antigen is as yet unknown. The data are from a study of T cells in Graves' hyperthyroidism and ophthalmopathy. Study-wide context: Blood was drawn when the patient was first diagnosed and still untreated. Study outcomes and limitations: Model output signaled ophthalmopathy a median 6.5 months ahead of onset.

Authors of the study amplified TCR beta CDR3 regions from RNA transcripts. TCR CDR3 regions were first amplified by RT-PCR with HTBI primers. Each CDR3 protein gets one entry after TCRdb re-called the multiplex PCR reads with MiXCR. The table has 300,000 to 350,000 distinct CDR3 sequences, roughly 17% seen once; the top ten hold 33%. Graves' hyperthyroidism is called stable when ophthalmopathy does not progress within 18 months. The patients, who ranged from 18 to 65 in age, presented with newly diagnosed hyperthyroidism lasting under 2 months. There are 13 residues in the CDR3. The V and J ends lost 3 bases and 1 base respectively, with 7 bases between them. Germline CDR1 and CDR2: SGHRS and YFSETQ.

The chain employs TRBV5-1 and TRBJ2-5; D unresolved. The specimen sequenced was blood. This clonotype was sampled from a man aged 25-45 years with Graves' hyperthyroidism. This CDR3 is CASSSQPQETQYF. CDR3 coding DNA: TGCGCCAGCAGCTCTCAACCCCAAGAGACCCAGTACTTC.